This T cell receptor beta chain was sequenced in a study of blood T cell repertoires in COVID-19. The wider study: PBMCs, B-cell-depleted T cells, or T cells were the source of the cDNA or gDNA that made up the material.

Original processing notes: Reference gene primers were amplified, and this amplification served to estimate nucleated cell counts. Repertoires were generated with immunoSEQ multiplex PCR, while TCRdb's copy carries only in-frame clones and drops some. D and trimming come from the DNA, and the V and J calls and clone size come from that table. Of 200,000 to 250,000 clones in the sample, around nine tenths were seen once. Sequencing was done on a sample of peripheral blood. The clonotype comes from a woman in her sixties or seventies with active or convalescent COVID-19.

CDR3 sequence (DNA): TGTGCCAGCTCACCTCAGGCCTCGCGACGAGAGCAGTACTTC. Translated, it gives CASSPQASRREQYF. V usage is TRBV18 and J usage is TRBJ2-7; D not resolved. The CDR3 consists of 14 residues. CDR1 KGHSH and CDR2 LQKENI come from the germline V gene. V gave up 3 bases and J gave up 7 bases, with 16 bases separating them.